These 5 T cell receptor beta chains originate from one sample sequenced in a study of shared clonotypes between healthy human individuals. Some clones are missing from TCRdb's copy, which holds only in-frame ones; the method was immunoSEQ multiplex PCR. The top ten clones hold about 12% of a sample with hundreds of thousands of clones, 77% of them seen once. Material: PBMCs. The receptors were gathered from a woman in her thirties or forties in good health. Some clones in this sample may be carry-over from other donors' samples.

CDR3 nucleotides: TGTGCCATCGGGACAGGGACGAATGAAAAACTGTTTTTT. This encodes CAIGTGTNEKLFF. The chain recombines TRBV10-3 with TRBJ1-4; 9 nucleotides agree with TRBD1. The V gene's germline CDR1 is ENHRY and CDR2 SYGVKD. V trimming: 8 bases; J trimming: 5 bases; junction bases outside the gene matches: 3. CDR3 length: 13 amino acids.

Concerning this clone itself: Given a far larger clone just one base away, this is likely a sequencing read error. V usage is TRBV30 and J usage is TRBJ1-1, with 7 bases identical to TRBD1. Looked up from germline, CDR1 is GTSNPN and CDR2 is SVGIG (reference sequence). The CDR3 totals 13 residues. CDR3 in amino acids: CTWTFRGTRRAFF. The DNA of the CDR3 is TGTACCTGGACCTTCAGGGGGACGAGACGTGCTTTCTTT. Full variable domain (remainder filled in from reference TRBV30 and TRBJ1-1): SQTIHQWPATLVQPVGSPLSLECTVEGTSNPNLYWYRQAAGRGLQLLFYSVGIGQISSEVPQNLSASRPQDRQFILSSKKLLLSDSGFYLCTWTFRGTRRAFFGQGTRLTVV.

Ten or more counts support this clone. The same CDR3 also results from other DNA sequences found in this sample. The chain employs TRBV4-2 and TRBJ2-7; TRBD1 aligns across 7 bases. The V gene's germline CDR1 is LGHNA and CDR2 YNFKEQ. The CDR3 has 14 amino acids. J was trimmed by 2 bases and V by 2 bases; bases with no gene match: 3. The CDR3 DNA is TGTGCCAGCAGCCAACAACAGGGGACCTACGAGCAGTACTTC. It specifies CASSQQQGTYEQYF.

The rearrangement joins TRBV27 to TRBJ1-1, with D maybe TRBD1 (5 bases). This CDR3 comprises 15 residues. Trimming took 1 base from V and 1 from J, leaving 10 bases between them. From germline, CDR1 is MNHEY and CDR2 SMNVEV (reference sequence). CDR3 in DNA: TGTGCCAGCAGTTTATGGGACTCGCGGAACACTGAAGCTTTCTTT. Residues: CASSLWDSRNTEAFF.

This clone showed up many times. The same CDR3 arises from other DNA sequences in this sample as well. This chain connects TRBV28 to TRBJ1-5; TRBD1 is a possible D gene (5 bases). The CDR3 is 13 amino acids. CDR1 and CDR2 from the germline V gene are MDHEN and SYDVKM. Trimming left V 2 bases short and J 9 bases short, with 11 bases between. The DNA of the CDR3 is TGTGCCAGCAGTTTACGGGGCACGGGGCCCCAGCATTTT. Translating gives CASSLRGTGPQHF.